The 17 T cell receptor beta chains reported below all come from one sample, sequenced in a study of OX40 agonist ivuxolimab in advanced cancers. The method was the immunoSEQ multiplex PCR assay. TCRdb retrieved this table from immuneACCESS and kept in-frame rearrangements only. Not all clones are present; in checked studies, unresolved V genes account for under half, and no reason is known for the remainder. The sample data list about 59,000 clones, and around 84% of these were observed just once. The ten largest clones represent roughly 30% of the sample. The sample here was CD4+ or CD8+ T cells sorted from blood, taken in a trial of the OX40 agonist ivuxolimab. The receptors were gathered from an adult with an advanced solid tumor such as melanoma, head and neck, liver or kidney cancer.

This CDR3 reads CASSQAVGNYGYTF. In nucleotides, the CDR3 is TGCGCCAGCAGCCAAGCTGTGGGAAACTATGGCTACACCTTC. This chain joins TRBV4-3 and TRBJ1-2; D is unclear. This CDR3 is 14 amino acids long. Trimming shortened V by 1 base and J by 2 bases, and 8 bases separated the two germline ends. Germline values: CDR1 LGHNA, CDR2 YSLEER.

The rearrangement joins TRBV2 to TRBJ1-5; the D gene is possibly TRBD1 (5 bases). The CDR3 totals 14 residues. The germline V gene has CDR1 SNHLY and CDR2 FYNNEI. V lost 6 bases to trimming and J lost 4 bases, with 13 bases between them. CDR3 coding DNA: TGTGCCAGCAGCTTCGGGACTAGTAATCAGCCCCAGCATTTT. Translating gives CASSFGTSNQPQHF.

This clone was seen once. The chain combines TRBV12-5 with TRBJ1-2, with D tentatively TRBD1 (5 bases). Between the trimmed V and J ends, which lost 1 base and 5 bases, there was a span of 8 bases. The CDR3 extends over 13 amino acids. Germline V gives CDR1 LGHNT, CDR2 FRNRAP. The CDR3: CASGLGQGYGYTF. Written as DNA, the CDR3 is TGTGCTAGTGGTTTGGGGCAGGGTTATGGCTACACCTTC.

The chain carries TRBV30 and TRBJ1-2; 7 positions agree with TRBD1. The CDR3 is 14 residues long. Trimming took 4 bases from V and 4 from J; bases not matched to a gene: 9. The germline gives CDR1 GTSNPN, CDR2 SVGIG (reference sequence). The CDR3 nucleotides are TGTGCCTGGAACGGACAGGTCCCCGCCTATGGCTACACCTTC. It is translated as CAWNGQVPAYGYTF.

The rearrangement uses TRBV6-5 and TRBJ1-2, with 11 bases fitting TRBD1. Trimming took 8 bases from V and 2 from J; bases not matched to a gene: 1. There are 13 residues in the CDR3. CDR1 and CDR2 from the germline V gene are MNHEY and SVGAGI. The CDR3 spells CASGDRGNYGYTF. The CDR3 DNA sequence: TGTGCCAGCGGGGACAGGGGGAACTATGGCTACACCTTC.

The gene calls are TRBV7-9 and TRBJ1-5; tentatively, D is TRBD1 (6 bases). The length of the CDR3 is 13 residues. V gave up 5 bases and J gave up 7 bases, with 12 bases separating them. The germline gives CDR1 SEHNR, CDR2 FQNEAQ (reference sequence). The CDR3 sequence: CASSGSGGQPQHF. CDR3 DNA: TGTGCCAGCAGCGGATCGGGGGGCCAGCCCCAGCATTTT.

This clone was seen only once. In DNA, the CDR3 is TGTGCCAGCAGTCCTCCCGCAGGGGAAAAACTGTTTTTT. It translates to CASSPPAGEKLFF. V usage is TRBV6-5 and J usage is TRBJ1-4; D perhaps matches TRBD1 (5 bases). This CDR3 has 13 residues. Trimming cost V 5 bases and J 8 bases, with 12 bases left between them. Germline values: CDR1 MNHEY, CDR2 SVGAGI.

This clone was seen only once. The chain has TRBV30 and TRBJ1-2; unclear D gene. The CDR3 has 13 residues. V lost 2 bases, J lost 7 bases, and 14 bases lay in between. CDR1 and CDR2 from the germline V gene are GTSNPN and SVGIG (reference sequence). CDR3 sequence (DNA): TGTGCCTGGAGTCCGGACGTGTGGGCTGGCTACACCTTC. The encoded protein is CAWSPDVWAGYTF. The full variable domain, its missing parts supplied by reference TRBV30 and TRBJ1-2, is SQTIHQWPATLVQPVGSPLSLECTVEGTSNPNLYWYRQAAGRGLQLLFYSVGIGQISSEVPQNLSASRPQDRQFILSSKKLLLSDSGFYLCAWSPDVWAGYTFGSGTRLTVV.

The rearrangement joins TRBV7-9 to TRBJ2-1, with D tentatively TRBD1 (6 bases). V lost 1 base and J lost 7, with 8 bases in between. The CDR3 has 13 residues. Germline V lookup: CDR1 SEHNR, CDR2 FQNEAQ (reference sequence). CDR3 nucleotide sequence: TGTGCCAGCAGCTTAGGTCAGGGGAATGAGCAGTTCTTC. It is translated as CASSLGQGNEQFF.

The chain combines TRBV5-6 with TRBJ2-5; tentative D call: TRBD2 (6 bases). Trimming removed 5 bases from V and 7 bases from J, with 21 bases in between. There are 15 residues in the CDR3. The germline V gene encodes CDR1 SGHDT and CDR2 YYEEEE. CDR3 nucleotide sequence: TGTGCCAGCAGGACATGGGGGGACCACATGTGGACCCAGTACTTC. Amino acids: CASRTWGDHMWTQYF. The full variable domain, completed using reference TRBV5-6 and TRBJ2-5, is DAGVTQSPTHLIKTRGQQVTLRCSPKSGHDTVSWYQQALGQGPQFIFQYYEEEERQRGNFPDRFSGHQFPNYSSELNVNALLLGDSALYLCASRTWGDHMWTQYFGPGTRLLVL.

The chain combines TRBV18 with TRBJ2-3; 11 bases map to TRBD2. Germline V gene lookup returns CDR1 KGHSH and CDR2 LQKENI. V shed 6 bases, J shed 3 bases, and the junction held 8 bases outside the gene matches. The CDR3 has 16 residues. The CDR3 protein is CASSLIAGGPTDTQYF. The CDR3 nucleotides are TGTGCCAGCTCCCTCATAGCGGGAGGGCCGACAGATACGCAGTATTTT.

The chain has TRBV28 and TRBJ1-1; D is unresolved. The germline gives CDR1 MDHEN, CDR2 SYDVKM. This CDR3 region has 11 residues. Trimming took off 6 bases at V and 3 bases at J, with 5 bases between the two ends. This CDR3 is CASRRDTEAFF. Here the CDR3 DNA reads TGTGCCAGCAGACGGGACACTGAAGCTTTCTTT.

This clone was seen a single time. The rearrangement links TRBV18 to TRBJ1-2; TRBD1 might be the D (5 bases). This CDR3 has 15 residues. Germline V gene sequence: CDR1 KGHSH, CDR2 LQKENI. V was pared by 2 bases and J by 0 bases, with 10 bases between. The CDR3 protein is CASSPTSTANYGYTF. CDR3 DNA sequence: TGTGCCAGCTCACCAACGTCGACAGCTAACTATGGCTACACCTTC.

Only a few counts were recorded for this clone. The genes are TRBV7-9 and TRBJ2-3; TRBD2 matches 11 bases. The CDR3 consists of 18 residues. CDR1 is SEHNR, CDR2 FQNEAQ, per germline (reference sequence). With V trimmed by 2 bases and J by 1 base, 8 bases remained unmatched. The CDR3 protein is CASSLPHRLAGRTDTQYF. The CDR3, as DNA: TGTGCCAGCAGCTTACCCCACCGACTAGCGGGGCGCACAGATACGCAGTATTTT.

This chain uses TRBV7-8 with TRBJ2-3, with 9 bases matching TRBD2. V gave up 2 bases and J gave up 1 base; unmatched junction bases: 1. Germline values: CDR1 SGHVS, CDR2 FQNEAQ. The CDR3 is 15 amino acids. The CDR3 nucleotides read TGTGCCAGCAGCTTACGCGGGGGGGGCACAGATACGCAGTATTTT. Translated: CASSLRGGGTDTQYF.

The rearrangement joins TRBV4-3 to TRBJ1-4, with unresolved D. The V end lost 4 bases, the J end lost 5 bases, and 11 bases lay between the germline ends. This CDR3 has 14 amino acids. Germline V CDR1 and CDR2: LGHNA, YSLEER. The CDR3 region has the DNA TGCGCCAGCAGCCCCGCATGGGAAAATGAAAAACTGTTTTTT. This codes for CASSPAWENEKLFF.

This clone came up once. The V gene is TRBV30, the J gene TRBJ1-3; D is ambiguous. The CDR3 has 13 amino acids. V was clipped by 3 bases and J by 4 bases, with 10 bases between them. Germline values: CDR1 GTSNPN, CDR2 SVGIG (reference sequence). In DNA form, the CDR3 reads TGTGCCTGGAGCCTCGGGAGAGGAAACACCATATATTTT. Translated: CAWSLGRGNTIYF.